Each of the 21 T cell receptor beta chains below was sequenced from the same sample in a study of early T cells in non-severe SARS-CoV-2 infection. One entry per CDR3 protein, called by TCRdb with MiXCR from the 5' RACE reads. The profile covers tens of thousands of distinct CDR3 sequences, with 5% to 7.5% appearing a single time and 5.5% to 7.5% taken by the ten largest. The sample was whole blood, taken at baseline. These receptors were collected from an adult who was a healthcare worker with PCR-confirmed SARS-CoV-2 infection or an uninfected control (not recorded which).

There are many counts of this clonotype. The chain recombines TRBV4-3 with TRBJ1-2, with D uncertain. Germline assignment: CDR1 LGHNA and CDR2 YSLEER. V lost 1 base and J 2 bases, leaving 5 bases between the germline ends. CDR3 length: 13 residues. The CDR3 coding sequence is TGCGCCAGCAGCCAAGGACGGAACTATGGCTACACCTTC. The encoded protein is CASSQGRNYGYTF.

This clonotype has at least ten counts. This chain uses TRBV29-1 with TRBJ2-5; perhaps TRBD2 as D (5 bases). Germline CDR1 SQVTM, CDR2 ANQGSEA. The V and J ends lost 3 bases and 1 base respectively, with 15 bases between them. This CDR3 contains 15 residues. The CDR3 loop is CSVELTSWTQETQYF. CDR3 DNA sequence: TGCAGCGTTGAGTTAACTAGTTGGACCCAAGAGACCCAGTACTTC. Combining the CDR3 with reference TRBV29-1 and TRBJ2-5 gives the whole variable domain SAVISQKPSRDICQRGTSLTIQCQVDSQVTMMFWYRQQPGQSLTLIATANQGSEATYESGFVIDKFPISRPNLTFSTLTVSNMSPEDSSIYLCSVELTSWTQETQYFGPGTRLLVL.

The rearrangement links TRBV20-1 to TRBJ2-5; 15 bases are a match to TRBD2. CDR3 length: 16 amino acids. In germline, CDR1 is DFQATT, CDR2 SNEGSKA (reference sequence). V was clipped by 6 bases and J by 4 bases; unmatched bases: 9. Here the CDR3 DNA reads TGCAGTGCCCCGGGACTAGCGGGGGGTGTTCCAGAGACCCAGTACTTC. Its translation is CSAPGLAGGVPETQYF.

In DNA form, the CDR3 reads TGTGCCAGCAGCTATCTGGCAGGGGGCACAGATACGCAGTATTTT. This gives the protein CASSYLAGGTDTQYF. The chain recombines TRBV7-9 with TRBJ2-3; D is perhaps TRBD1 (6 bases). Germline-derived CDR1 and CDR2 are SEHNR and FQNEAQ (reference sequence). Trimming removed 4 bases from V and 1 base from J, with 12 bases in between. The CDR3 spans 15 residues.

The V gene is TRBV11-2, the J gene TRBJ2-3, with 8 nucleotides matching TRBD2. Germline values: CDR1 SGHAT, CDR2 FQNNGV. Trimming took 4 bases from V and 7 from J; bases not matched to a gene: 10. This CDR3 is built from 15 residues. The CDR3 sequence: CASSSSRGGLNTQYF. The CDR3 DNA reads TGTGCCAGCAGCTCATCCCGGGGGGGGCTAAATACGCAGTATTTT.

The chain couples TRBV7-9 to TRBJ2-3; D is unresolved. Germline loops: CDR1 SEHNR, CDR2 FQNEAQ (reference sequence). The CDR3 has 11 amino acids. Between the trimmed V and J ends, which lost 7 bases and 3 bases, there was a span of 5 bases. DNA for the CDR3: TGTGCCAGCACCCTGACAGATACGCAGTATTTT. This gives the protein CASTLTDTQYF.

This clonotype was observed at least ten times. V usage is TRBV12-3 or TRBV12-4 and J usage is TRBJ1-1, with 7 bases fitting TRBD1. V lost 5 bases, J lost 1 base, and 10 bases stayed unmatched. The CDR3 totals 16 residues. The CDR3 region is CASSPHPTGQNTEAFF. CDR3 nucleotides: TGTGCCAGCAGTCCCCATCCGACAGGGCAGAACACTGAAGCTTTCTTT.

DNA for the CDR3: TGTGCCAGCAGGCCCGGGACAGATTATTCACCCCTCCACTTT. Residues: CASRPGTDYSPLHF. The chain couples TRBV6-6 to TRBJ1-6, with 7 bases aligning to TRBD1. The trim removed 6 bases at V and 8 bases at J, leaving 7 bases unmatched. This CDR3 is built from 14 residues. The germline V gene has CDR1 MNHNY and CDR2 SVGAGI (reference sequence).

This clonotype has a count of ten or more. CDR3 amino acids: CASSLTGAWPRKNIQYF. The DNA for the CDR3 is TGTGCCAGCAGCTTAACGGGGGCCTGGCCTCGGAAAAACATTCAGTACTTC. V and J are TRBV7-9 and TRBJ2-4, with D perhaps matching TRBD1 or TRBD2 (6 bases each). The germline gives CDR1 SEHNR, CDR2 FQNEAQ (reference sequence). V was cut by 2 bases and J by 4 bases, with 18 bases left in between. CDR3 length: 17 residues.

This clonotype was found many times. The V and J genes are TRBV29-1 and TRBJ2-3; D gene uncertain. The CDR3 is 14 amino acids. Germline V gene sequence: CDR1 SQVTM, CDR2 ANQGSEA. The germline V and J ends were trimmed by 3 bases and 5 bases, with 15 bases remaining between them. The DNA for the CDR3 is TGCAGCGTTGATGACACGCGGATAAGAGATACGCAGTATTTT. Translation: CSVDDTRIRDTQYF.

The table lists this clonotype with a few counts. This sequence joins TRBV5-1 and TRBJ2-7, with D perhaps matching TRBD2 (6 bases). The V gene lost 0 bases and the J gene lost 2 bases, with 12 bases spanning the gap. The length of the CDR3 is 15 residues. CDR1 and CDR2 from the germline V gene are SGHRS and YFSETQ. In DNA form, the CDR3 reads TGCGCCAGCAGCTTGGCTGGGGGGTTGCCCTACGAGCAGTACTTC. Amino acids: CASSLAGGLPYEQYF.

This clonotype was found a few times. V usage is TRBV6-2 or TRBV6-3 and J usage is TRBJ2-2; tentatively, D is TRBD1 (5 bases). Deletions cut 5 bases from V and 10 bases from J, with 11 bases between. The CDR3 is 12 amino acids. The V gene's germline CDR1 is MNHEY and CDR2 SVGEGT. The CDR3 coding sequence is TGTGCCAGCAGTGCCAGGGTGGAGGAGCTGTTTTTT. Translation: CASSARVEELFF.

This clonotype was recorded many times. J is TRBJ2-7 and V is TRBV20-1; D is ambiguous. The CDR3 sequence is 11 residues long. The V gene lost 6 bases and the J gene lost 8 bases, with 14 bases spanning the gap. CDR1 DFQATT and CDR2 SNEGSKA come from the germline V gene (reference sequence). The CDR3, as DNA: TGCAGTGCCCTCCTTCAAGGGCAGCAGTACTTC. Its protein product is CSALLQGQQYF.

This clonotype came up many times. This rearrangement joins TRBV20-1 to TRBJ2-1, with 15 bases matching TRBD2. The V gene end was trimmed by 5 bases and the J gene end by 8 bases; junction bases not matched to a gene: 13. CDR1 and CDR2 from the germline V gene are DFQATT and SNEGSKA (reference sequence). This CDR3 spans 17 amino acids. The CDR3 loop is CSAPTWTSGGAGDEQFF. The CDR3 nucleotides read TGCAGTGCTCCCACTTGGACTAGCGGGGGGGCCGGCGATGAGCAGTTCTTC.

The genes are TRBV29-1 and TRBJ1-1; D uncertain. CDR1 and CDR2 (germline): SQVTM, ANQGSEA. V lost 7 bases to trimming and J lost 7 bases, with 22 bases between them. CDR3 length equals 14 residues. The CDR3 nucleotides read TGCAGCGCCGTCGGAGGTAGGAGGGAAAATGAAGCTTTCTTT. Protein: CSAVGGRRENEAFF.

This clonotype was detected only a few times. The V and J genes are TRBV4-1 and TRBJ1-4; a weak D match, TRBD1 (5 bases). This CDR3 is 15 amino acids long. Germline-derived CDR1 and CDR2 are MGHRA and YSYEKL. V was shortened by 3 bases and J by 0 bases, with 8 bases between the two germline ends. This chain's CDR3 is CASSHPTATNEKLFF. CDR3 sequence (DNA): TGCGCCAGCAGCCATCCGACAGCAACTAATGAAAAACTGTTTTTT.

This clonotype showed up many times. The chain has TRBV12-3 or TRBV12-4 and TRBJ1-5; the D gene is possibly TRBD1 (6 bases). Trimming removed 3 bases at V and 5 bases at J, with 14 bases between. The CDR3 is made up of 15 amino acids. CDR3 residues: CASSFSQGMDQPQHF. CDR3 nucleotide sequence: TGTGCCAGCAGTTTTTCTCAGGGGATGGATCAGCCCCAGCATTTT.

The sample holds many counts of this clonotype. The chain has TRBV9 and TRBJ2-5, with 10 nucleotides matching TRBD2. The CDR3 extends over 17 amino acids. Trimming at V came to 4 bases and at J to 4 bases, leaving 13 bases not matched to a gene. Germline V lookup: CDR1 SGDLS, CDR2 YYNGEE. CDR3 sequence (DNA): TGTGCCAGCAGCCCTCCGAGGGCTAGCGGGGGTGCAGAGACCCAGTACTTC. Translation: CASSPPRASGGAETQYF.

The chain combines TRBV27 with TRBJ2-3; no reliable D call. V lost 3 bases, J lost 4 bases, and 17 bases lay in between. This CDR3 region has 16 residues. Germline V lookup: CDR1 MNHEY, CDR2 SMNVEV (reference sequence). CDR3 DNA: TGTGCCAGCAGTTTTAGGTCCCCAACGGGCCCAGATACGCAGTATTTT. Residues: CASSFRSPTGPDTQYF.

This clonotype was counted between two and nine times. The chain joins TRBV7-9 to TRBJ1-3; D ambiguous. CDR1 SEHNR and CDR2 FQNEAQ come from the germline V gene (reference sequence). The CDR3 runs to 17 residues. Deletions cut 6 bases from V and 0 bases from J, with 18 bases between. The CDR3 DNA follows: TGTGCCAGCAGTGATTCATCCACGGTCCGCTCTGGAAACACCATATATTTT. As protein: CASSDSSTVRSGNTIYF. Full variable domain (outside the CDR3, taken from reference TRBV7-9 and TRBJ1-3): DTGVSQNPRHKITKRGQNVTFRCDPISEHNRLYWYRQTLGQGPEFLTYFQNEAQLEKSRLLSDRFSAERPKGSFSTLEIQRTEQGDSAMYLCASSDSSTVRSGNTIYFGEGSWLTVV.

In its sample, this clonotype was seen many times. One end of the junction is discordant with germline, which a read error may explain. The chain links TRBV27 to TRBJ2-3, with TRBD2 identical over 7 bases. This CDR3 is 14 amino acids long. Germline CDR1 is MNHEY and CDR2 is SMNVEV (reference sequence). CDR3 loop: CASSWLVAETSLTF. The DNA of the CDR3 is TGTGCCAGCAGTTGGCTCGTAGCCGAGACTAGCCTCACATTT.